This T cell receptor beta chain was profiled in a study of cytomegalovirus exposure and HLA in healthy donors. Unmatched junction bases numbered 5, after V lost 4 bases and J lost 4 bases. This CDR3 comprises 15 residues. CDR1 SGHKS and CDR2 YYEKEE come from the germline V gene (reference sequence). The PCR was carried out with 60 Vbeta primers and 13 Jbeta primers. Generated by immunoSEQ multiplex PCR, the TCRdb table keeps only in-frame clones and is missing some. The table has 110,000 to 150,000 clones, around three quarters seen once. The receptor's source is a woman in her late teens or twenties in good health and CMV-seropositive. This chain connects TRBV5-5 to TRBJ1-3; 10 bases are shared with TRBD1. The specimen was PBMCs. The CDR3 loop is CASSMTGGYGNTIYF. CDR3 DNA: TGTGCCAGCAGCATGACAGGGGGCTACGGAAACACCATATATTTT.